This T cell receptor (beta chain) comes out of a study of control samples from healthy donors and cancer patients. This clone has more than one count but fewer than ten. The table came from immunoSEQ multiplex PCR; TCRdb's copy has only in-frame clones and leaves some out. Here the sample spans 120,000 to 150,000 clones, 91% being singletons. The source material was blood. This TCR was sampled from a man aged 18 to 35 in good health.

Here the CDR3 reads CAISTGDSPLHF. The CDR3 DNA sequence: TGTGCCATCAGTACAGGGGATTCACCCCTCCACTTT. This chain joins TRBV10-3 and TRBJ1-6, with 7 positions matching TRBD1. Trimming removed 5 bases from V and 8 bases from J; junction bases left unmatched: 0. Germline-derived CDR1 and CDR2 are ENHRY and SYGVKD. The CDR3 is made up of 12 amino acids.